This entry lists 29 T cell receptor beta chains sequenced from one sample in a study of cytomegalovirus exposure and HLA in healthy donors. PCR amplification relied on 60 Vbeta primers (plus 13 Jbeta primers). Data came from immunoSEQ multiplex PCR; TCRdb stores just in-frame clones and leaves some out. The table has 50,000 to 70,000 clones, about 78% seen once; the top ten hold 2.5% to 3.5%. The sequencing input was PBMCs. Receptor source: a girl aged 10-17 years in good health and CMV-seropositive.

The chain combines TRBV28 with TRBJ2-7; D is uncertain. The CDR3 is made up of 15 amino acids. Germline CDR1 reads MDHEN; CDR2 reads SYDVKM. V lost 3 bases and J lost 7, with 19 bases in between. The CDR3 reads CASSLADMGQKEQYF. In nucleotides, the CDR3 is TGTGCCAGCAGTTTGGCTGACATGGGCCAAAAGGAGCAGTACTTC.

V gene TRBV11-3 combines with J gene TRBJ1-1; the D is unclear. Germline assignment: CDR1 SGHNT and CDR2 YENEEA. This CDR3 has 13 residues. V lost 3 bases and J lost 4, with 9 bases in between. CDR3 in amino acids: CASSFSLRTEAFF. CDR3 in DNA: TGTGCCAGCAGCTTCTCCCTACGCACTGAAGCTTTCTTT.

The rearrangement links TRBV5-8 to TRBJ2-5; 7 bases map to TRBD2. The CDR3 spans 14 residues. V dropped 3 bases and J dropped 5; count of bases not matched to a gene: 7. The germline V gene has CDR1 SGHTS and CDR2 YDEGEE. Written as DNA, the CDR3 is TGTGCCAGCAGCTCGCTACTAGCGACGGAGACCCAGTACTTC. This codes for CASSSLLATETQYF.

The chain is built from TRBV28 and TRBJ2-1; weak D call: TRBD1 (5 bases). V gave up 3 bases and J gave up 8 bases, with 17 bases separating them. Germline CDR1 and CDR2: MDHEN and SYDVKM. The CDR3 runs to 15 residues. As DNA, the CDR3 is TGTGCCAGCAGTTTCATACGACGCAGGGTCCATGAGCAGTTCTTC. Protein: CASSFIRRRVHEQFF.

V is TRBV29-1 and J is TRBJ1-2, with 7 bases identical to TRBD1. V lost 4 bases to trimming and J lost 0 bases; unmatched junction nucleotides: 5. The V gene's germline CDR1 is SQVTM and CDR2 ANQGSEA. CDR3 length: 14 residues. The CDR3 sequence: CSVGGQPANYGYTF. The CDR3 bases are TGCAGCGTTGGGGGACAGCCTGCTAACTATGGCTACACCTTC.

The CDR3 DNA is TGTGCCACCCACAGGGTCAGTCAGCCCCAGCATTTT. This gives the protein CATHRVSQPQHF. This sequence joins TRBV28 and TRBJ1-5; D may be TRBD1 (6 bases). Trimming left V 10 bases short and J 6 bases short, with 13 bases between. The CDR3 runs 12 residues. Germline CDR1 is MDHEN and CDR2 is SYDVKM. The variable domain in full, completed from reference TRBV28 and TRBJ1-5, reads DVKVTQSSRYLVKRTGEKVFLECVQDMDHENMFWYRQDPGLGLRLIYFSYDVKMKEKGDIPEGYSVSREKKERFSLILESASTNQTSMYLCATHRVSQPQHFGDGTRLSIL.

This clone is a singleton in its sample. The chain has TRBV15 and TRBJ2-1; perhaps TRBD2 as D (5 bases). V was trimmed by 0 bases and J by 4 bases, leaving 7 bases between them. This CDR3 region has 14 residues. Per germline, CDR1 LNHNV and CDR2 YYDKDF (reference sequence). The CDR3 here is CATSRERGYNEQFF. As DNA, the CDR3 is TGTGCCACCAGCAGAGAACGGGGATACAATGAGCAGTTCTTC.

The chain employs TRBV23-1 and TRBJ1-1; 8 bases match TRBD1. Being an ORF, TRBV23-1 has a function that is uncertain. The CDR3 runs 16 residues. Trimming cost V 4 bases and J 4 bases; bases outside gene matches: 11. CDR3 DNA: TGCGCCAGCAGTCTCGACGGTCAGGGGGCGGGCACTGAAGCTTTCTTT. Translating it yields CASSLDGQGAGTEAFF.

This chain connects TRBV4-1 to TRBJ1-5, with D tentatively TRBD1 (5 bases). Trimming removed 8 bases from V and 0 bases from J, with 14 bases in between. CDR3 length: 15 residues. Germline V CDR1 and CDR2: MGHRA, YSYEKL. CDR3 residues: CASGLQAISNQPQHF. DNA of the CDR3: TGCGCCAGCGGATTACAGGCTATTAGCAATCAGCCCCAGCATTTT.

The chain joins TRBV30 to TRBJ2-1; D perhaps matches TRBD2 (5 bases). This CDR3 region has 17 residues. V was cut by 1 base and J by 2 bases, with 18 bases left in between. In germline, CDR1 is GTSNPN, CDR2 SVGIG (reference sequence). The CDR3 sequence is CAWSEESSGDTYNEQFF. In DNA form, the CDR3 reads TGTGCCTGGAGTGAGGAATCGAGCGGAGACACCTACAATGAGCAGTTCTTC. The full variable domain, in which reference TRBV30 and TRBJ2-1 provide the parts outside the CDR3, is SQTIHQWPATLVQPVGSPLSLECTVEGTSNPNLYWYRQAAGRGLQLLFYSVGIGQISSEVPQNLSASRPQDRQFILSSKKLLLSDSGFYLCAWSEESSGDTYNEQFFGPGTRLTVL.

This clone was seen a few times. The chain combines TRBV28 with TRBJ2-7; D not resolved. The V and J ends lost 5 bases and 6 bases respectively, with 11 bases between them. The germline V gene encodes CDR1 MDHEN and CDR2 SYDVKM. This CDR3 comprises 12 residues. The CDR3 nucleotides are TGTGCCAGCAGTCTGGTATCGGGCGAGCAGTACTTC. The encoded protein is CASSLVSGEQYF.

The genes are TRBV6-6 and TRBJ2-7; D uncertain. Trimming removed 6 bases from V and 3 bases from J, with 6 bases in between. The germline CDR1 and CDR2 sequences are MNHNY and SVGAGI (reference sequence). This CDR3 region has 11 residues. CDR3 amino acids: CASSTSYEQYF. CDR3 coding DNA: TGTGCCAGCAGCACGAGCTACGAGCAGTACTTC.

V usage is TRBV9 and J usage is TRBJ2-7; the match to TRBD2 covers 12 bases. The CDR3 consists of 14 residues. Germline loops: CDR1 SGDLS, CDR2 YYNGEE. The V segment lost 3 bases and the J segment 4 bases; nucleotides outside the gene matches: 2. Here the CDR3 reads CASSATSGGYEQYF. DNA of the CDR3: TGTGCCAGCAGCGCGACTAGCGGGGGATACGAGCAGTACTTC.

The chain employs TRBV13 and TRBJ2-5; TRBD2 matches 8 bases. The ends lost 2 bases at V and 5 bases at J; junction bases unmatched: 10. The CDR3 is 16 residues long. Germline assignment: CDR1 PRHDT and CDR2 FYEKMQ (reference sequence). The chain's CDR3 is CASSLRRGARLETQYF. The CDR3 DNA reads as TGTGCCAGCAGCTTAAGGCGGGGGGCTCGTTTGGAGACCCAGTACTTC.

This clone was detected only once. V usage is TRBV2 and J usage is TRBJ1-4, with a tentative D call TRBD1 (6 bases). Trimming shortened V by 1 base and J by 15 bases, and 30 bases separated the two germline ends. The CDR3 contains 18 residues. The V gene's germline CDR1 is SNHLY and CDR2 FYNNEI. The CDR3 loop reads CASSEVIRGAPKVTKMFF. Written as DNA, the CDR3 is TGTGCCAGCAGTGAAGTCATCAGGGGTGCCCCCAAGGTCACAAAGATGTTTTTT.

This clone is a singleton in its sample. The chain uses TRBV7-9 and TRBJ1-5; 7 positions agree with TRBD1. CDR3 length: 16 residues. In germline, CDR1 is SEHNR, CDR2 FQNEAQ (reference sequence). Losses at the gene ends were 5 bases for V and 3 bases for J; bases not matched to a gene: 10. As DNA, the CDR3 is TGTGCCAGCAGCCTATTTTCGGGACAGCACAATCAGCCCCAGCATTTT. This gives the protein CASSLFSGQHNQPQHF.

The rearrangement links TRBV6-1 to TRBJ1-2, with 9 bases aligning to TRBD1. CDR1 MNHNS and CDR2 SASEGT come from the germline V gene. Unmatched junction bases numbered 1, after V lost 5 bases and J lost 0 bases. CDR3 size: 14 residues. CDR3 coding DNA: TGTGCCAGCAGTCGACAGGGGGCTAACTATGGCTACACCTTC. Residues: CASSRQGANYGYTF.

In its sample, this clone was seen once. This chain links TRBV27 with TRBJ2-7; tentatively, D is TRBD1 (6 bases). Germline CDR1 is MNHEY and CDR2 is SMNVEV (reference sequence). CDR3 length: 13 amino acids. V shed 8 bases and J shed 4 bases, with 15 bases lying between them. In DNA form, the CDR3 reads TGTGCCAGCGGGACATGGAATTTTTACGAGCAGTACTTC. Translation: CASGTWNFYEQYF.

This rearrangement joins TRBV18 to TRBJ2-1, with TRBD2 matching 16 bases. Trimming took 2 bases from V and 8 from J; bases not matched to a gene: 3. The CDR3 length is 16 residues. The germline V gene encodes CDR1 KGHSH and CDR2 LQKENI. In DNA, the CDR3 is TGTGCCAGCTCACCAGTGGGACTAGCGGGGGGGGATGAGCAGTTCTTC. Its translation is CASSPVGLAGGDEQFF.

This clone was seen a handful of times. The chain employs TRBV7-9 and TRBJ2-6, with D unclear. The V end lost 8 bases, the J end lost 3 bases, and 8 bases lay between the germline ends. This CDR3 comprises 13 residues. CDR1 is SEHNR, CDR2 FQNEAQ, per germline (reference sequence). The CDR3 protein is CASSSGGANVLTF. CDR3 nucleotides: TGTGCCAGCTCCAGTGGTGGGGCCAACGTCCTGACTTTC.

V and J are TRBV5-6 and TRBJ1-2; the D is unclear. With 2 bases removed from V and 4 bases from J, the gap between germline ends came to 6 bases. The CDR3 has 12 amino acids. Germline lookup yields CDR1 SGHDT and CDR2 YYEEEE. Written as DNA, the CDR3 is TGTGCCAGCAGCTTAGAGGGCTATGGCTACACCTTC. It encodes CASSLEGYGYTF.

The chain has TRBV7-2 and TRBJ2-1; 8 nucleotides match TRBD1. Per the germline V gene, CDR1 is SGHTA and CDR2 is FQGNSA. J lost 2 bases, V lost 6 bases, and 3 bases had no gene match. The CDR3 loop spans 14 amino acids. The CDR3 sequence is CASRRTGTYNEQFF. The CDR3 DNA reads TGTGCCAGCAGGAGGACAGGGACCTACAATGAGCAGTTCTTC.

This chain links TRBV5-1 with TRBJ2-3; a weak D match, TRBD2 (6 bases). CDR3 length equals 12 residues. The V end lost 4 bases, the J end lost 6 bases, and 9 bases lay between the germline ends. Per germline, CDR1 SGHRS and CDR2 YFSETQ. The chain's CDR3 is CASSPGRDTQYF. The CDR3 DNA reads as TGCGCCAGCAGCCCGGGGAGGGATACGCAGTATTTT.

The V gene is TRBV7-9, the J gene TRBJ1-5; a possible D gene is TRBD1 (6 bases). Germline values: CDR1 SEHNR, CDR2 FQNEAQ (reference sequence). The germline V and J ends were trimmed by 3 bases and 11 bases, with 17 bases remaining between them. This CDR3 has 14 residues. CDR3 in amino acids: CASSFTQGPAAQHF. The DNA for the CDR3 is TGTGCCAGCAGCTTCACTCAGGGGCCAGCGGCCCAGCATTTT.

This rearrangement joins TRBV28 to TRBJ2-1; perhaps TRBD1 as D (5 bases). This CDR3 contains 14 residues. The V gene lost 7 bases and the J gene lost 1 base, with 11 bases spanning the gap. Germline CDR1 reads MDHEN; CDR2 reads SYDVKM. CDR3 residues: CASKVTGSYNEQFF. DNA of the CDR3: TGTGCCAGCAAAGTAACAGGTTCCTACAATGAGCAGTTCTTC.

The DNA for the CDR3 is TGCGCCAGCAGCTCCGGGACAGGGGGTAACGGGGAGCTGTTTTTT. Protein: CASSSGTGGNGELFF. V gene TRBV5-1 combines with J gene TRBJ2-2, with 11 bases identical to TRBD1. The CDR3 consists of 15 residues. Germline CDR1 and CDR2: SGHRS and YFSETQ. Trimming cost V 3 bases and J 7 bases; bases outside gene matches: 5.

This sequence joins TRBV5-1 and TRBJ2-5, with TRBD1 matching 10 bases. Germline trimming cut 10 bases from V and 1 base from J; bases unmatched to any gene: 10. The CDR3 is 15 amino acids. CDR1 is SGHRS and CDR2 is YFSETQ in the germline V gene. DNA for the CDR3: TGCGCCTCCGGCTCGACAGGGGGCCCCCAAGAGACCCAGTACTTC. It specifies CASGSTGGPQETQYF.

This clone was counted only a few times. The gene calls are TRBV5-1 and TRBJ1-2; 11 positions agree with TRBD1. The CDR3 is made up of 16 amino acids. V dropped 5 bases and J dropped 7; count of bases not matched to a gene: 13. The germline CDR1 and CDR2 sequences are SGHRS and YFSETQ. CDR3 protein: CASSGGTGQGATGYTF. CDR3 nucleotide sequence: TGCGCCAGCAGTGGGGGGACTGGACAGGGGGCCACTGGCTACACCTTC.

DNA of the CDR3: TGCAGCGTTGACAGACTAGCGGGGGACACAGATACGCAGTATTTT. Translation gives CSVDRLAGDTDTQYF. The chain uses TRBV29-1 and TRBJ2-3; 12 nucleotides align to TRBD2. Trimming at V came to 3 bases and at J to 2 bases, leaving 3 bases not matched to a gene. CDR1 and CDR2 from the germline V gene are SQVTM and ANQGSEA. CDR3 size: 15 residues.